One and the same sample provided the 15 T cell receptor beta chains below, sequenced in a study of T cell repertoires in cytomegalovirus infection. MiXCR, applied by TCRdb to the reads, yields one record per CDR3 protein. The sample has fewer than 900,000 distinct CDR3 sequences, 25% to 35% seen once. These receptors are not linked to any known antigen. The starting material was cultured CD8+ T cells from PBMCs, obtained from culture after CMV antigen stimulation. The source is a human donor in good health (CMV status not recorded). Some clones in this sample may be carry-over from other donors' samples.

This clonotype occurred many times. The chain has TRBV7-8 and TRBJ2-1, with 11 bases that match TRBD2. The junction had 9 bases not matched to a gene; V was cut back by 5 bases and J by 0 bases. This CDR3 is 18 amino acids long. Germline loops: CDR1 SGHVS, CDR2 FQNEAQ. CDR3: CASSPALAGEISYNEQFF. The CDR3 DNA follows: TGTGCCAGCAGCCCGGCACTAGCGGGGGAGATCTCCTACAATGAGCAGTTCTTC.

This clonotype was seen only a few times. The chain combines TRBV12-3 or TRBV12-4 with TRBJ2-2, with 7 bases lining up with TRBD1. The CDR3 contains 19 residues. Trimming took 3 bases from V and 2 from J; bases not matched to a gene: 15. In nucleotides, the CDR3 is TGTGCCAGCAGTTTCATTTTTCCGTTAACAGGGGAAAACACCGGGGAGCTGTTTTTT. The encoded protein is CASSFIFPLTGENTGELFF.

This clonotype was counted a few times. V gene TRBV2 combines with J gene TRBJ2-1; 11 bases map to TRBD2. With V trimmed by 6 bases and J by 6 bases, 10 bases remained unmatched. Germline V gives CDR1 SNHLY, CDR2 FYNNEI. The CDR3 spans 16 residues. The CDR3 sequence is CASSPSLSGGANEQFF. CDR3 nucleotides: TGTGCCAGCAGCCCAAGCCTTAGCGGGGGGGCCAATGAGCAGTTCTTC.

CDR3 protein: CASSYPTGRKYNEQFF. CDR3 nucleotide sequence: TGTGCCAGCAGCTACCCGACAGGGAGGAAATACAATGAGCAGTTCTTC. The chain has TRBV7-9 and TRBJ2-1; D perhaps matches TRBD1 (7 bases). The V end lost 4 bases, the J end lost 4 bases, and 17 bases lay between the germline ends. This CDR3 region has 16 residues. The germline V gene encodes CDR1 SEHNR and CDR2 FQNEAQ (reference sequence).

This clonotype was detected ten times or more. The gene calls are TRBV7-8 and TRBJ2-3; 12 bases are shared with TRBD2. The CDR3 runs to 17 residues. The J segment lost 1 base and the V segment lost 5 bases, leaving 7 bases of the junction unmatched. Germline V gives CDR1 SGHVS, CDR2 FQNEAQ. The CDR3 sequence is CASSHFLAGGGTDTQYF. CDR3 nucleotides: TGTGCCAGCAGCCACTTTCTAGCGGGGGGGGGCACAGATACGCAGTATTTT.

J is TRBJ2-6 and V is TRBV2; D remains ambiguous. V was shortened by 8 bases and J by 4 bases, with 15 bases between the two germline ends. Germline loops: CDR1 SNHLY, CDR2 FYNNEI. The CDR3 runs 15 residues. CDR3 sequence reads: CASRVASLGANVLTF. CDR3 sequence (DNA): TGTGCCAGCCGTGTCGCGTCTCTAGGGGCCAACGTCCTGACTTTC.

This clonotype was counted between two and nine times. The chain links TRBV12-3 or TRBV12-4 to TRBJ1-2; D unclear. The CDR3 is 12 amino acids. Trimming cost V 6 bases and J 5 bases, with 10 bases left between them. The CDR3 nucleotides are TGTGCCAGCAGGCAGGAACTTTATGGCTACACCTTC. Protein sequence: CASRQELYGYTF.

This clonotype occurred a few times. The chain combines TRBV7-6 with TRBJ2-2; TRBD1 matches at 9 bases. The CDR3 spans 19 residues. Germline loops: CDR1 SGHVS, CDR2 FNYEAQ. V gave up 5 bases and J gave up 6 bases; unmatched junction bases: 19. The CDR3 DNA follows: TGTGCCAGCAGCCCCATTTACACCCCGGGACAGGGAGGTTCCGGGGAGCTGTTTTTT. The encoded protein is CASSPIYTPGQGGSGELFF.

This clonotype was recorded many times. This chain uses TRBV7-8 with TRBJ2-2, with D tentatively TRBD1 or TRBD2 (5 bases each). V lost 3 bases to trimming and J lost 0 bases, with 8 bases between them. Germline-derived CDR1 and CDR2 are SGHVS and FQNEAQ. The CDR3 is 15 amino acids. The CDR3 spells CASSFGATNTGELFF. The CDR3, as DNA: TGTGCCAGCAGCTTCGGGGCGACGAACACCGGGGAGCTGTTTTTT.

The chain is built from TRBV28 and TRBJ1-1; TRBD1 might be the D (5 bases). The CDR3 loop spans 13 amino acids. Trimming removed 4 bases at V and 8 bases at J, with 14 bases between. Germline CDR1 reads MDHEN; CDR2 reads SYDVKM. This CDR3 reads CASSSGLQEEAFF. The CDR3 DNA is TGTGCCAGCAGTTCGGGACTGCAGGAAGAAGCTTTCTTT.

There are a few counts of this clonotype. For the CDR3, the DNA is TGTGCTAGTGGCGCAGACAGGGGAAGAAACAATGAGCAGTTCTTC. This translates into CASGADRGRNNEQFF. The gene calls are TRBV12-5 and TRBJ2-1, with 8 bases aligning to TRBD1. Germline lookup yields CDR1 LGHNT and CDR2 FRNRAP. This CDR3 is built from 15 residues. J gave up 5 bases and V 6 bases, and 9 bases lay outside the gene matches.

The chain joins TRBV7-9 to TRBJ2-2; D possibly matches TRBD1 or TRBD2 (5 bases each). The length of the CDR3 is 17 residues. The V and J ends lost 7 bases and 4 bases respectively, with 22 bases between them. Germline CDR1 reads SEHNR; CDR2 reads FQNEAQ (reference sequence). CDR3 nucleotides: TGTGCCAGCATCCTCACAGCCGGGACCGATTTCACCGGGGAGCTGTTTTTT. Protein product: CASILTAGTDFTGELFF.

The V call is TRBV5-6, the J call TRBJ2-4; 10 bases are shared with TRBD1. Germline CDR1 SGHDT, CDR2 YYEEEE. The length of the CDR3 is 18 residues. V lost 0 bases to trimming and J lost 6 bases; unmatched junction nucleotides: 12. The CDR3 region is CASSLAGQGFLYRNIQYF. CDR3 bases: TGTGCCAGCAGCTTGGCGGGACAGGGGTTTTTGTATCGAAACATTCAGTACTTC.

This clonotype was seen ten or more times. V gene TRBV7-9 combines with J gene TRBJ1-2; 7 nucleotides align to TRBD1. Looked up from germline, CDR1 is SEHNR and CDR2 is FQNEAQ (reference sequence). J was trimmed by 0 bases and V by 4 bases; bases with no gene match: 2. This CDR3 has 14 residues. The CDR3 reads CASSSTGANYGYTF. DNA for the CDR3: TGTGCCAGCAGCTCAACAGGGGCTAACTATGGCTACACCTTC.

Ten or more counts support this clonotype. The V and J genes are TRBV4-1 and TRBJ2-7; D is ambiguous. This CDR3 region has 13 residues. V was clipped by 0 bases and J by 2 bases, with 5 bases between them. Germline V gene lookup returns CDR1 MGHRA and CDR2 YSYEKL. CDR3 in DNA: TGCGCCAGCAGCCAAGATGGGACCTACGAGCAGTACGTC. The encoded protein is CASSQDGTYEQYV.